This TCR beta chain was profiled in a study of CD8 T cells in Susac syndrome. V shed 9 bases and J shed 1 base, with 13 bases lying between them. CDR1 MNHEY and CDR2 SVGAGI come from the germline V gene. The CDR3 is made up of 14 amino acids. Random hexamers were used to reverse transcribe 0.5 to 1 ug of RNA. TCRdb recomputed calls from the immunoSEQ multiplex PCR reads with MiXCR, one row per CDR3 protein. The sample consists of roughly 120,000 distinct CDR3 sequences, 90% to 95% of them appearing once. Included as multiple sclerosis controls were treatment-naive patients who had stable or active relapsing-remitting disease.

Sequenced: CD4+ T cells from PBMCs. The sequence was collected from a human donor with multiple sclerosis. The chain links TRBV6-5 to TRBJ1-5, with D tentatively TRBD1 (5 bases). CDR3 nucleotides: TGTGCCAGTGCCCGGGGCCGGAGCAATCAGCCCCAGCATTTT. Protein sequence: CASARGRSNQPQHF.